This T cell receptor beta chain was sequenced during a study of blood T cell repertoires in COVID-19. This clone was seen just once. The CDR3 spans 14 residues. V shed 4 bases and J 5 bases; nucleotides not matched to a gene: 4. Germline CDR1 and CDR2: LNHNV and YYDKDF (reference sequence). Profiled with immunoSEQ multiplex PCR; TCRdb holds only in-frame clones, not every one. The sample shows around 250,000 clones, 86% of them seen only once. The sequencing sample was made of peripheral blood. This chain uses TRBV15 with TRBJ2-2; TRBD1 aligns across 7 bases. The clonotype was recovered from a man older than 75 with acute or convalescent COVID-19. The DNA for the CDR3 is TGTGCCACCAGCACAGACAGGGTAACCGGGGAGCTGTTTTTT. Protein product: CATSTDRVTGELFF.